These 14 T cell receptor beta chains came from one sample sequenced in a study of T cell responses to AZD1222 COVID-19 vaccine. The data were produced by immunoSEQ multiplex PCR, yet TCRdb's version contains in-frame clones alone and is incomplete. The data show about 110,000 clones, with around nine tenths seen just once and 22% held by the top ten. The sequencing used peripheral blood, collected on day 0 of AZD1222 vaccination. The receptors derive from an adult in good health.

This sequence joins TRBV24-1 and TRBJ1-2; D perhaps matches TRBD1 (6 bases). The germline gives CDR1 KGHDR, CDR2 SFDVKD. This CDR3 spans 14 amino acids. V lost 3 bases and J lost 2, with 9 bases in between. CDR3 in amino acids: CATSDTGQNYGYTF. The DNA for the CDR3 is TGTGCCACCAGTGATACAGGACAGAACTATGGCTACACCTTC.

The chain uses TRBV21-1 and TRBJ1-2; the table gives TRBD1 as D, unverified against the DNA. TRBV21-1 is listed as a pseudogene. The CDR3 has 22 residues. CDR3 sequence (DNA): TGTGCCAGCAGCACAATAAACAGGGGGCGGCCGCAAAACGATATCAACATTTATGGCTACACCTTC. It yields the protein CASSTINRGRPQNDINIYGYTF.

The chain joins TRBV4-3 to TRBJ1-2; no clear D gene. This CDR3 has 13 amino acids. V was shortened by 0 bases and J by 4 bases, with 6 bases between the two germline ends. Germline values: CDR1 LGHNA, CDR2 YSLEER. As DNA, the CDR3 is TGCGCCAGCAGCCAAGATGTAGGCTATGGCTACACCTTC. Amino acids: CASSQDVGYGYTF.

The chain uses TRBV18 and TRBJ2-4, with a possible D match to TRBD1 (7 bases). From germline, CDR1 is KGHSH and CDR2 LQKENI. V dropped 2 bases and J dropped 0 bases, with 23 bases sitting between them. This CDR3 is 20 amino acids long. In nucleotides, the CDR3 is TGTGCCAGCTCACCAGTTGCAGGGGGGACCAACGGGCTAGCCAAAAACATTCAGTACTTC. Amino acids: CASSPVAGGTNGLAKNIQYF.

The chain employs TRBV5-6 and TRBJ1-1; 9 nucleotides align to TRBD1. The CDR3 is 16 amino acids. The V segment lost 4 bases and the J segment 10 bases; nucleotides outside the gene matches: 17. CDR1 and CDR2 (germline): SGHDT, YYEEEE. CDR3 in DNA: TGTGCCAGCAGCCTGCCGGGCCGGGACAGGGTTTGGGGAGCTTTCTTT. As protein: CASSLPGRDRVWGAFF.

In its sample, this clone was seen once. The genes are TRBV21-1 and TRBJ2-6; the table names TRBD1, a call not compared with the DNA. TRBV21-1 is termed a pseudogene. This CDR3 has 16 residues. This chain's CDR3 is CASSKGDRSGANVLTF. The CDR3 DNA sequence: TGTGCCAGCAGCAAAGGGGACAGGTCTGGGGCCAACGTCCTGACTTTC.

The chain joins TRBV7-3 to TRBJ2-1; 7 nucleotides agree with TRBD1. The junction had 13 bases not matched to a gene; V was cut back by 2 bases and J by 3 bases. The CDR3 runs 18 residues. Germline CDR1 and CDR2: SGHTA and FQGTGA. Written as DNA, the CDR3 is TGTGCCAGCAGCTTACTTGATCGCTCGGGACAGCGCTACAATGAGCAGTTCTTC. This gives the protein CASSLLDRSGQRYNEQFF.

V usage is TRBV4-3 and J usage is TRBJ2-1, with TRBD2 identical over 7 bases. V trimming: 0 bases; J trimming: 8 bases; junction bases outside the gene matches: 7. Germline V gene data show CDR1 as LGHNA and CDR2 as YSLEER. The CDR3 sequence is 15 residues long. The CDR3 nucleotides read TGCGCCAGCAGCCAAGACACCGGGGAGGGAGATGAGCAGTTCTTC. Translated: CASSQDTGEGDEQFF.

The chain couples TRBV6-5 to TRBJ2-2; unclear D gene. CDR1 is MNHEY, CDR2 SVGAGI, per germline. The CDR3 consists of 12 residues. V lost 5 bases and J lost 6, with 7 bases in between. The CDR3 sequence: CASSPGAGELFF. The CDR3 DNA reads TGTGCCAGCAGTCCAGGAGCCGGGGAGCTGTTTTTT.

The chain uses TRBV28 and TRBJ1-5; tentatively, D is TRBD1 (5 bases). This CDR3 has 15 residues. The germline V gene encodes CDR1 MDHEN and CDR2 SYDVKM. The V gene lost 7 bases and the J gene lost 0 bases, with 13 bases spanning the gap. CDR3 loop: CASTQGGGSNQPQHF. CDR3 nucleotide sequence: TGTGCCAGCACCCAGGGCGGGGGTAGCAATCAGCCCCAGCATTTT.

V usage is TRBV4-3 and J usage is TRBJ2-7; tentatively, D is TRBD1 (6 bases). CDR1 LGHNA and CDR2 YSLEER come from the germline V gene. V was cut by 5 bases and J by 4 bases, with 12 bases left in between. The CDR3 spans 13 residues. The CDR3 DNA is TGCGCCAGCAGCGGAGTAAGGGGGTACGAGCAGTACTTC. It is translated as CASSGVRGYEQYF.

This clone appeared once. The chain recombines TRBV10-3 with TRBJ2-1, with TRBD2 matching 11 bases. The germline V gene encodes CDR1 ENHRY and CDR2 SYGVKD. V dropped 3 bases and J dropped 8; count of bases not matched to a gene: 6. The length of the CDR3 is 15 residues. The CDR3 protein is CAISDPGGLADEQFF. The CDR3 DNA reads as TGTGCCATCAGTGATCCGGGGGGACTAGCGGATGAGCAGTTCTTC.

Only one count was recorded for this clone. The chain links TRBV6-1 to TRBJ1-5; TRBD1 might be the D (5 bases). The CDR3 has 14 amino acids. The germline gives CDR1 MNHNS, CDR2 SASEGT. Trimming removed 0 bases at V and 9 bases at J, with 12 bases between. In DNA form, the CDR3 reads TGTGCCAGCAGTGAAGCCAGGGCGGTCGGGCCCCAGCATTTT. This encodes CASSEARAVGPQHF.

The V gene is TRBV19, the J gene TRBJ1-1, with D unclear. The CDR3 contains 13 residues. The germline V and J ends were trimmed by 3 bases and 1 base, with 6 bases remaining between them. CDR1 is LNHDA, CDR2 SQIVND, per germline (reference sequence). The CDR3 DNA follows: TGTGCCAGTAGTATTATAGGGAACACTGAAGCTTTCTTT. Its translation: CASSIIGNTEAFF.